Following are 3 T cell receptor beta chains from one sample sequenced in a study of response to subunit inactivated influenza vaccine. TCRdb re-derived calls from the RT-PCR reads in MiXCR, one entry per CDR3 protein. The repertoire has about 530,000 distinct CDR3 sequences, 10% to 15% of them found once; the top ten carry approximately 14%. The sample here was PBMCs from blood, taken 40 to 50 days after vaccination. These receptors were obtained from a man over 45 who received an inactivated influenza vaccine.

The V gene is TRBV28, the J gene TRBJ2-2; D gene uncertain. The ends were cut back, 2 bases at V and 3 bases at J, with 7 bases in the middle. This CDR3 has 14 amino acids. Germline CDR1 and CDR2: MDHEN and SYDVKM. CDR3 loop: CASSLRGHTGELFF. CDR3 bases: TGTGCCAGCAGTTTACGAGGACACACCGGGGAGCTGTTTTTT.

In its sample, this clonotype was seen a few times. V usage is TRBV7-8 and J usage is TRBJ2-4; D gene unclear. The CDR3 extends over 16 amino acids. The germline V and J ends were trimmed by 1 base and 0 bases, with 10 bases remaining between them. In germline, CDR1 is SGHVS, CDR2 FQNEAQ. For the CDR3, the DNA is TGTGCCAGCAGCTTAGATAGGATACTAGCCAAAAACATTCAGTACTTC. This encodes CASSLDRILAKNIQYF.

In this sample, this clonotype turned up a few times. This chain connects TRBV24-1 to TRBJ2-3; D may be TRBD2 (5 bases). CDR1 and CDR2 from the germline V gene are KGHDR and SFDVKD. The length of the CDR3 is 14 residues. V gave up 5 bases and J gave up 8 bases, with 16 bases separating them. The CDR3 region has the DNA TGTGCCACCAGTGCCTCGGGATCTCCAGTTACGCAGTATTTT. It translates to CATSASGSPVTQYF.